This is a list of T cell receptor beta chains from one sample in a study of blood T cell repertoires in COVID-19. TCRdb's copy holds only in-frame clones and misses some; the assay was immunoSEQ multiplex PCR. The sample consists of under 300,000 clones, 91% of them appearing once. Sequenced sample: PBMCs or T cells enriched from blood (not recorded which). These receptors all come from a human donor in a cohort exposed to, infected with or recovered from COVID-19 (not recorded which). The donor label of this sample is uncertain. Both conserved end residues are part of each CDR3. The order of the fields is V gene, J gene, clone size, D gene, CDR3 DNA, CDR3 protein. The D gene is left open where the match is weak. Expanded clones are given a class, and other clones once, few, many or no size at all.

TRBV18	TRBJ1-1	.	TRBD1	TGTGCCAGCTCACCGGCCAGGGGGCGGACTGAAGCTTTCTTT	CASSPARGRTEAFF
TRBV19	TRBJ2-7	.	.	TGTGCCAGTAGTATGGGACAAACTACCGCCTACGAGCAGTACTTC	CASSMGQTTAYEQYF
TRBV7-2	TRBJ1-5	.	.	TGTGCCAGCAGCTTAGCACAGGGTAGCAATCAGCCCCAGCATTTT	CASSLAQGSNQPQHF
TRBV7-3	TRBJ2-6	.	TRBD1	TGTGCCAGCGCGGGACGGGACAGGGGGCAAATAGCTGGGGCCAACGTCCTGACTTTC	CASAGRDRGQIAGANVLTF
TRBV27	TRBJ1-6	.	.	TGTGCCAGCAGTTTACGCCGATCAGTTATCGATTCACCCCTCCACTTT	CASSLRRSVIDSPLHF
TRBV28	TRBJ1-5	.	TRBD1	TGTGCCAGCAGCCTGACAGGGATCAATCAGCCCCAGCATTTT	CASSLTGINQPQHF
TRBV4-2	TRBJ2-1	.	TRBD2	TGTGCCAGCAGGTCAACTAGCGGGGCTTACAATGAGCAGTTCTTC	CASRSTSGAYNEQFF
TRBV2	TRBJ1-4	.	TRBD1	TGTGCCAGCAGGTCTCTTTTCGGGACAGCCGAAAAACTGTTTTTT	CASRSLFGTAEKLFF
TRBV7-9	TRBJ1-4	.	.	TGTGCCAGCAGCTACGACAGGCCGAATGAAAAACTGTTTTTT	CASSYDRPNEKLFF
TRBV9	TRBJ2-3	.	TRBD1	TGTGCCAGCAGCGACCTGACAGGGGGTGCGAATACGCAGTATTTT	CASSDLTGGANTQYF
TRBV27	TRBJ1-5	.	.	TGTGCCAGCAGTTTAAGCCCAGGGAACAATCAGCCCCAGCATTTT	CASSLSPGNNQPQHF
TRBV6-1	TRBJ2-2	.	.	TGTGCCAGCAGTGAAGCCACCCCGGCCGCGGGGGGGGAGCTGTTTTTT	CASSEATPAAGGELFF
TRBV7-2	TRBJ1-2	.	.	TGTGCCAGCAGCCCTTATCAACAGGGAAACTATGGCTACACCTTC	CASSPYQQGNYGYTF
TRBV2	TRBJ2-7	.	.	TGTGCCAGGGGGCTCCAAAGGGGCGAGCAGTACTTC	CARGLQRGEQYF
TRBV19	TRBJ2-2	.	.	TGTGCCAGTAGTACCTACAGGATGAACACCGGGGAGCTGTTTTTT	CASSTYRMNTGELFF
TRBV6-6	TRBJ2-7	once	.	TGTGCCAGCAGTTACCCCTTAGGGGACGAGCAGTACTTC	CASSYPLGDEQYF
TRBV7-2	TRBJ1-4	.	.	TGTGCCAGCAGCTCCTCAGTTACCGGAGTCAGTGAAAAACTGTTTTTT	CASSSSVTGVSEKLFF
TRBV4-2	TRBJ1-4	.	.	TGTGCCAGCAGCCAAGAGGGAGGAACAACTAATGAAAAACTGTTTTTT	CASSQEGGTTNEKLFF
TRBV6-5	TRBJ1-1	.	.	TGTGCCAGCACCCGGGGGAGGCAGACTGAAGCTTTCTTT	CASTRGRQTEAFF
TRBV7-8	TRBJ1-2	.	.	TGTGCCAGCAGCGACGCGTTCGGGGGCTACACCTTC	CASSDAFGGYTF
TRBV7-3	TRBJ2-3	.	TRBD2	TGTGCCAGCAGCTGGGGGAAACTAGCGGGGACCCGCACAGATACGCAGTATTTT	CASSWGKLAGTRTDTQYF
TRBV12-5	TRBJ2-5	.	.	TGTGCTAGTGGTCCCCCGGGACTGCAAGAGACCCAGTACTTC	CASGPPGLQETQYF